This T cell receptor beta chain comes out of a study of cytomegalovirus exposure and HLA in healthy donors (dated by TCRdb to about 2017). About the investigation overall: An earlier analysis of roughly 610 of the donors reported about 260 Gb of sequence data and about 120 million unique TCR beta sequences obtained from roughly 180 million T cells. Of the roughly 400 genotyped donors, over 65% fell in the genetic ancestry cluster associated with self-reported Caucasian donors. Along with the approximately 650-subject first cohort, a separate validation cohort of 120 different subjects was used. The study used immunosequencing to profile the T cell repertoires of more than 650 subjects and linked those repertoires to cytomegalovirus serostatus. A later genetic analysis used genome-wide SNP genotypes for about three fifths of the 666 donors, treating that subset as a discovery cohort. In a later analysis, previously published TCR beta repertoires from some 640 donors were re-analyzed and high-resolution HLA genotyping was added so that TCR occurrence patterns could be studied. Donor age, sex, ethnicity and CMV serostatus were compiled together with the repertoire data. About five DR-DQ haplotypes were handled as single units for association and clustering, since linkage in the cohort was strong. HLA typing included class I and class II loci at four-digit resolution. Across 398 genotyped donors of the cohort, an average of approximately 220,000 unique TCR beta nucleotide sequences per donor were sequenced, and roughly 20% of those sequences were non-productive. Typing coverage differed by locus: A, B, C, DRB1 and DQB1 were typed in about 620-640 donors, DQA1 in roughly 510, DPA1 in 600 to 610, and DPB1 in approximately 450. About 300 gigabases of sequencing data and around 90 million unique TCR sequences made up an early release that covered under 750 HLA-typed donors. The later analysis used no new phenotypic data to find candidate immune exposures, relying instead on TCR beta sequences and their occurrence across donors. All discovery cohort repertoires had been generated using a single sequencing platform. An earlier analysis of 587 of the donors applied high-throughput TCR beta sequencing to assess whether each TCR beta V gene segment acted as functional or pseudogenic. The study aimed to test whether cataloging public T cell receptors could reveal signatures of past pathogen exposure. To predict cytomegalovirus infection status, the study brought together high-throughput TCR immunosequencing, statistical association of individual TCRs with disease status, and machine learning. Broad study findings and their caveats: Because counts were too low, under 20 rarely observed V segments, including chromosome 9 orphons, were left out of the earlier analysis of 587 of the donors. Because some donors lacked HLA typing at each locus, the association tests relied only on the typed subset. Most TCR sequences were seen in very few donors, while some public TCRs were found in many individuals. At a false discovery rate of 0.05, a later analysis linked about 16,000 TCR beta sequences to specific HLA alleles. The presence/absence analyses assumed that sequencing depth was roughly uniform across donors, and that assumption may not be true. V-gene and J-gene trimming of TCR beta chains was associated with a missense DCLRE1C variant in a later genetic analysis, and the association was replicated in an independent cohort. In vitro tests confirmed that a few of the cytomegalovirus-associated TCR beta chains recognize cytomegalovirus antigens. A further reported finding was that TCR beta sequences accurately predicted the HLA-A and HLA-B alleles for most subjects in the first cohort. The only immune exposure information available for the cohort was CMV serostatus. In a later analysis, HLA-associated TCR beta chains were found to be more clonally expanded and to have lower generation probabilities than equally common non-associated chains. Most CMV-associated TCR beta chains appeared to be HLA-restricted in a later analysis, and the HLA associations seemed to be driven largely by CMV exposure. Assigning TCR associations to individual alleles was difficult when HLA alleles, especially DR and DQ, strongly co-occurred. In this cohort, only TCR beta chains were sequenced, and detectable features were limited by the absence of alpha or paired-chain data. Compared with the roughly 700-donor mean, donors in an Asian-associated ancestry cluster had fewer N-insertions in productive TCRs, according to a later genetic analysis. The study listed 150 to 200 TCR beta chains as associated with cytomegalovirus. An earlier analysis of approximately 530 of the donors showed that most TCR beta V segments appeared in productive rearrangements either about 87% or about 30% of the time, which broadly matched IMGT annotations. Some IMGT-functional V segments, including TRBV6-2 and TRBV6-3, could not be distinguished by the 87-base-pair reads and were therefore excluded. According to a later analysis, parvovirus B19, influenza, CMV and Epstein-Barr virus appeared linked to several top co-occurrence clusters. It was suggested by the authors that the approach could potentially be generalized to other disease states and immunological phenotypes. In a later analysis, TCR association rates were found to vary across HLA loci, with the most associated TCRs seen for DRB1 alleles and the fewest for HLA-C alleles. The classifier was reported to diagnose cytomegalovirus status with high specificity and sensitivity in both the original cohort and the validation cohort. A cluster of highly shared sequence variants was judged likely to represent a technical artifact of the sequencing pipeline. Linkage disequilibrium might explain the correlated functional status among segregating V segments, but an unknown experimental factor could not be ruled out.

V drops 6 bases and J drops 2 bases, leaving 17 bases in between. Inclusive of the bounding cysteine and phenylalanine, the CDR3 is 15 residues long. Solely the CDR3 DNA is kept, with 45 bases framed from the first base. CDR1 MNHNY and CDR2 SVGAGI are derived from the germline V gene (reference sequence). A word on this clone: Its antigen is unknown.

The library was generated by the immunoSEQ multiplex PCR assay. The multiplex PCR relied on a mix of 60 forward primers for TCR Vbeta segments and 13 reverse primers for TCR Jbeta segments. Amplification of the CDR3 region of rearranged TCR beta genes was performed with a multiplex PCR assay on genomic DNA. The Illumina HiSeq System was used to sequence the amplified TCR beta libraries as 87-base-pair reads. As for how the authors treated the data: A later analysis counted about 80 million unique TCR beta chains across the 700 or so repertoires, and around 9.9 million of these chains were shared by at least two donors. A nearest-neighbor algorithm error-corrected the raw reads and collapsed the reads into unique sequences, merging closely related sequences to remove PCR and sequencing errors. To assign V, D and J gene segments, CDR3 sequences were aligned to IMGT reference sequences. For a sequence to be retained, a match of at least six nucleotides was required to both a V gene segment and a J gene segment. A rearrangement counted as productive if the CDR3 had no stop codons and remained in frame with V and J, and every other rearrangement counted as non-productive. Following IMGT convention, CDR3 was defined as the stretch from the second conserved V-encoded cysteine up to the conserved J-encoded phenylalanine. Sequences without an unambiguous match to a single V gene segment were excluded from the earlier analysis of several hundred of the donors. An earlier analysis of 587 of the donors classified V segments as functional when productive rearrangements were above 56.7% and as segregating when the standard deviation between donors was above 5%. A statistical classification framework was built for diagnosing cytomegalovirus status from the catalog of TCR beta chain sequences. V and J gene assignment, in a later analysis, came from comparing TCR nucleotide sequences with IMGT/GENE-DB human TR gene sequences. A later analysis assigned CDR3 sequences and most-parsimonious VDJ recombination scenarios with the TCRdist pipeline. In a later analysis, every TCR beta chain was defined by the combination of its CDR3 amino acid sequence and its V-gene family, and reads without a unique V-gene family were dropped. As a way to deal with suspected cross-contamination and a sequencing artifact, a later analysis dropped approximately 570 nucleotide sequences that were highly shared and had low generation probability. In a later analysis, a clonal expansion index was calculated for each public chain from normalized within-repertoire ranks of inferred template counts. A later analysis computed generation probabilities with a VDJ recombination model fitted to out-of-frame rearrangements, and checked the results against IGoR. Hypergeometric tests were used in a later analysis to score TCR-TCR, TCR-HLA and TCR-CMV co-occurrence, with a repertoire-size bias correction applied to the TCR pairs. To estimate false discovery rates, a later analysis permuted the HLA or CMV assignments 20 times. A later analysis grouped co-occurring TCRs with DBSCAN, adding TCRdist sequence similarity when clustering within HLA-allele-positive subsets. For co-occurrence clustering, repertoires with fewer than 30,000 or more than 120,000 public chains were excluded, along with roughly 5 repertoires with anomalous nucleotide sharing. TCRdb stores this immuneACCESS table with in-frame sequences only. Part of the clones is absent; in the studies checked, under half of the shortfall reflects unresolved V genes, and no reason is known for the rest. V, J and clone size are those of that table, while D and trimming were read from the DNA. The data table for this sample lists around 190,000 clones. The ten most abundant clones make up roughly 0.98% of the sample.

The cohort comprised fewer than 750 healthy bone marrow donors. All cohort members were sampled while nominally healthy, although unrecorded immune exposures were likely present. The donor was CMV seropositive and was included in the group of about 290 seropositive cohort members. A peripheral blood sample was collected from each donor, and TCR beta sequencing was performed on peripheral blood mononuclear cells. The Qiagen DNeasy Blood Extraction Kit was used to extract genomic DNA from the blood cell samples. The chain couples TRBV6-6 to TRBJ2-7, with the D gene uncertain. The origin of this receptor is a woman aged 30 to 39 in good health and CMV-seropositive. The sample comprised PBMCs. CDR3 sequence: CASRPLGSYPYEQYF. The DNA is TGTGCCAGCAGGCCCCTAGGCAGTTACCCCTACGAGCAGTACTTC.